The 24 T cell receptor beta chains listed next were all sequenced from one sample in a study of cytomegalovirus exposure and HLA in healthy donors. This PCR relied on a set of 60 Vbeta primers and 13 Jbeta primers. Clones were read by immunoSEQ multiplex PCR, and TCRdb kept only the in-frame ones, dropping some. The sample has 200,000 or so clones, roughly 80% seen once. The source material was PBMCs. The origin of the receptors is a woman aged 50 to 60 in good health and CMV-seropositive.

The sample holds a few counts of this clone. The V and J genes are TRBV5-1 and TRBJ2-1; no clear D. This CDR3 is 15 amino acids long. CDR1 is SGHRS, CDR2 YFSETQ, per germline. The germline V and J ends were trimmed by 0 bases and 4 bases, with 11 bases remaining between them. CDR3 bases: TGCGCCAGCAGCTTGGTCACTAACCTTTACAATGAGCAGTTCTTC. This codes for CASSLVTNLYNEQFF.

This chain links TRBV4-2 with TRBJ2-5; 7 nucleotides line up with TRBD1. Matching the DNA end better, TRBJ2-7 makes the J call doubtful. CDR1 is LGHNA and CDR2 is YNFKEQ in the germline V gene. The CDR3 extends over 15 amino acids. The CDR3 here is CASSQDEAGGYEQYF. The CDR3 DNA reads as TGTGCCAGCAGCCAAGATGAGGCAGGGGGCTACGAGCAGTACTTC.

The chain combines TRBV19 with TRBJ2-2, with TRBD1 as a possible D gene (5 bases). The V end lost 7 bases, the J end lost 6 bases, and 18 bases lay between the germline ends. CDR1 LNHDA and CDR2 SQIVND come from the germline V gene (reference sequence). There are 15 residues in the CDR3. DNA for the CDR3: TGTGCCAGTATTTCAGGGCGAACAGGTTCCGGGGAGCTGTTTTTT. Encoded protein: CASISGRTGSGELFF.

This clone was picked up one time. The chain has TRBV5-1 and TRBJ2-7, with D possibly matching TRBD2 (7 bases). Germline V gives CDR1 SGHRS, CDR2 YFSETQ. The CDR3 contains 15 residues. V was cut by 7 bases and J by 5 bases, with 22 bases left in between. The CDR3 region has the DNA TGCGCCAGCGGCGGCCGGGGGGCAGAGAGCAACGAGCAGTACTTC. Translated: CASGGRGAESNEQYF.

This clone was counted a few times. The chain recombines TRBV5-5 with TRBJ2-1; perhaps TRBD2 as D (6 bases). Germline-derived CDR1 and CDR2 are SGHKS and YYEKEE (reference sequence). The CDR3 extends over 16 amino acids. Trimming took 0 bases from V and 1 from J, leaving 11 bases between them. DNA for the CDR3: TGTGCCAGCAGCTTGGAGGCTAGCGTATCCTACAATGAGCAGTTCTTC. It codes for CASSLEASVSYNEQFF.

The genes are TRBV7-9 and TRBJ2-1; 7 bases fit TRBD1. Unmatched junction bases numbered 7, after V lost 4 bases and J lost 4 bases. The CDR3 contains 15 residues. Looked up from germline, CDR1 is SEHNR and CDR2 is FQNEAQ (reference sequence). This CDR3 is CASSSDRVSYNEQFF. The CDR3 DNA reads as TGTGCCAGCAGCTCCGACAGGGTCTCGTACAATGAGCAGTTCTTC.

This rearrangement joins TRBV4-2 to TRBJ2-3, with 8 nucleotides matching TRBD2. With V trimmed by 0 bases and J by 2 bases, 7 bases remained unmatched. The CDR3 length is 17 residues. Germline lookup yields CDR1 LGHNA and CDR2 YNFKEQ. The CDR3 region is CASSQDISGGPTDTQYF. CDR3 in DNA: TGTGCCAGCAGCCAAGATATAAGCGGGGGCCCCACAGATACGCAGTATTTT.

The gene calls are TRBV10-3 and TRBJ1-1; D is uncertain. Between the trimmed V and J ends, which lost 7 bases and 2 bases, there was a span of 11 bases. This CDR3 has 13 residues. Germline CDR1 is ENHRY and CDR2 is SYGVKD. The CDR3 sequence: CAIKGDANTEAFF. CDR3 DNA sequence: TGTGCCATCAAGGGAGACGCTAACACTGAAGCTTTCTTT.

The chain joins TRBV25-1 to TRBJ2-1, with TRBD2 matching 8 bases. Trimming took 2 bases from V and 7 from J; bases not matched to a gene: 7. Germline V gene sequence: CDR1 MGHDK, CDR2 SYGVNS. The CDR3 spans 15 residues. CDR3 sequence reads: CASSEVRGGLNEQFF. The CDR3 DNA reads TGTGCCAGCAGTGAAGTACGGGGGGGCTTGAATGAGCAGTTCTTC.

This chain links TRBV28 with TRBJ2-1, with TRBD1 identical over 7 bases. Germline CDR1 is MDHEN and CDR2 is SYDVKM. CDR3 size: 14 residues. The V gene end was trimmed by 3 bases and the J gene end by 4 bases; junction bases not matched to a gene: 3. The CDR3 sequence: CASSLRGQYNEQFF. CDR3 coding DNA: TGTGCCAGCAGTTTGAGGGGGCAATACAATGAGCAGTTCTTC.

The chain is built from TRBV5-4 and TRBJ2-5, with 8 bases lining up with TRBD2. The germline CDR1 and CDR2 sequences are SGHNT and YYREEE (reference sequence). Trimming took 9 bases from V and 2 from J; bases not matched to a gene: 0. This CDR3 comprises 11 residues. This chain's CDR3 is CATGGQETQYF. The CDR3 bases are TGTGCCACGGGGGGGCAAGAGACCCAGTACTTC.

CDR3 sequence (DNA): TGCGCCAGCAGCTTGGGACAGGGAAACACAGATACGCAGTATTTT. This translates into CASSLGQGNTDTQYF. This rearrangement joins TRBV5-1 to TRBJ2-3; TRBD1 matches at 7 bases. This CDR3 is built from 15 residues. Trimming cost V 0 bases and J 2 bases; bases outside gene matches: 3. Germline V CDR1 and CDR2: SGHRS, YFSETQ.

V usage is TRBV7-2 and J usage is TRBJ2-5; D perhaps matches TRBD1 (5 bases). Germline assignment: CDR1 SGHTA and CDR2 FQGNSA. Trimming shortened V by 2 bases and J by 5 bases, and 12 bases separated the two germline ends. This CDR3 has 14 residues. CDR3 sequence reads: CASSLTGKQETQYF. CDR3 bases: TGTGCCAGCAGCTTAACAGGAAAACAGGAGACCCAGTACTTC.

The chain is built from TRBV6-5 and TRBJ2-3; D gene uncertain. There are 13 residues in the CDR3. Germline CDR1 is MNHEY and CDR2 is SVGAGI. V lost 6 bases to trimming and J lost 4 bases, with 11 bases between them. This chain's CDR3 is CASRPTKPDTQYF. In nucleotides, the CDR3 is TGTGCCAGCAGACCAACTAAGCCAGATACGCAGTATTTT.

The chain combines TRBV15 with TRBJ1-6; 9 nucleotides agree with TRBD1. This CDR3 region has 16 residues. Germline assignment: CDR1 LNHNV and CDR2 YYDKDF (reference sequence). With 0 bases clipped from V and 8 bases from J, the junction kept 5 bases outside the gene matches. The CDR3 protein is CATSRDRGQGDSPLHF. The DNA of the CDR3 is TGTGCCACCAGCAGAGATCGGGGACAGGGTGATTCACCCCTCCACTTT.

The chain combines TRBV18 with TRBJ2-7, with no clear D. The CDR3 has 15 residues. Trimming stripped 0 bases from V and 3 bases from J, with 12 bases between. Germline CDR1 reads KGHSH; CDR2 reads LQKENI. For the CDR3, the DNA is TGTGCCAGCTCACCACCGACCCGAGGTGGCTACGAGCAGTACTTC. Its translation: CASSPPTRGGYEQYF.

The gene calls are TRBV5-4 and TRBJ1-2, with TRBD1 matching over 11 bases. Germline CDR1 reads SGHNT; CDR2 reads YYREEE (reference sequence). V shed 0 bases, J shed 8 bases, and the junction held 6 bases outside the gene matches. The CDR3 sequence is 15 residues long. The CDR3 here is CASSLVGQGAGGYTF. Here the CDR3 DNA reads TGTGCCAGCAGCTTGGTTGGACAGGGGGCTGGAGGCTACACCTTC.

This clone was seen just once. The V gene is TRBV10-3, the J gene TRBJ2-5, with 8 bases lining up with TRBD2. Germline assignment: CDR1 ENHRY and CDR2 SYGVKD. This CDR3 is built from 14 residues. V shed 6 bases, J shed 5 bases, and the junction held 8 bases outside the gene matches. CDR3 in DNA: TGTGCCATCAGGCCCGGGGGGGCGGAGGAGACCCAGTACTTC. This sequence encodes CAIRPGGAEETQYF.

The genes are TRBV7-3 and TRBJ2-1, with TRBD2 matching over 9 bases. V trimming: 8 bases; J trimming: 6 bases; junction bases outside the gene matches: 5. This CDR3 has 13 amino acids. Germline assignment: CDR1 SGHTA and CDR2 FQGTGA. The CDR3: CASSSGETNEQFF. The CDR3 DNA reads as TGTGCCAGCTCTAGCGGGGAGACCAATGAGCAGTTCTTC.

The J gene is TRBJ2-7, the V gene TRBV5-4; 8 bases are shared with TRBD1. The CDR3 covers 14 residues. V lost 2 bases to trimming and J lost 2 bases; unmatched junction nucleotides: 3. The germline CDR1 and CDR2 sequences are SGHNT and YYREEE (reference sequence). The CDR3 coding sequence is TGTGCCAGCAGCTTCCAGGGGGCCACCTACGAGCAGTACTTC. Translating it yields CASSFQGATYEQYF.

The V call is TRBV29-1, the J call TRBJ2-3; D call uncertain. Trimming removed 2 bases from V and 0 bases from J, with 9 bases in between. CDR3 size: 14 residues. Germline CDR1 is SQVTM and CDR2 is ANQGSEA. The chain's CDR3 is CSVESWQSTDTQYF. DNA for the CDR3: TGCAGCGTTGAATCGTGGCAGAGCACAGATACGCAGTATTTT.

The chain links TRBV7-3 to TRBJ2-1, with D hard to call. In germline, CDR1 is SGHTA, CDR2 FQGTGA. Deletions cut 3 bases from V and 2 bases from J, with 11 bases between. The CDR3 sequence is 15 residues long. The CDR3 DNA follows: TGTGCCAGCAGCTTTTCAGAGGCACCCTACAATGAGCAGTTCTTC. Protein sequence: CASSFSEAPYNEQFF. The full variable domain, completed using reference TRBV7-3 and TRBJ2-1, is GAGVSQTPSNKVTEKGKYVELRCDPISGHTALYWYRQSLGQGPEFLIYFQGTGAADDSGLPNDRFFAVRPEGSVSTLKIQRTERGDSAVYLCASSFSEAPYNEQFFGPGTRLTVL.

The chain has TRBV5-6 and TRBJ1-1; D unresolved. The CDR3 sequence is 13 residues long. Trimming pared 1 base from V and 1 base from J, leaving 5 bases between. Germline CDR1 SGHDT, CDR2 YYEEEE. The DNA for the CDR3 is TGTGCCAGCAGCTTGCGGGGGAACACTGAAGCTTTCTTT. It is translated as CASSLRGNTEAFF.

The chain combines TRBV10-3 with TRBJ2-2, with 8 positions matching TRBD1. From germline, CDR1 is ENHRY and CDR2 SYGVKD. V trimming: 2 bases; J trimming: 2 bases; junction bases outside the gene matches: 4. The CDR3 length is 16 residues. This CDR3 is CAISERGTGNTGELFF. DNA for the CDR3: TGTGCCATCAGTGAGCGGGGGACAGGTAACACCGGGGAGCTGTTTTTT.